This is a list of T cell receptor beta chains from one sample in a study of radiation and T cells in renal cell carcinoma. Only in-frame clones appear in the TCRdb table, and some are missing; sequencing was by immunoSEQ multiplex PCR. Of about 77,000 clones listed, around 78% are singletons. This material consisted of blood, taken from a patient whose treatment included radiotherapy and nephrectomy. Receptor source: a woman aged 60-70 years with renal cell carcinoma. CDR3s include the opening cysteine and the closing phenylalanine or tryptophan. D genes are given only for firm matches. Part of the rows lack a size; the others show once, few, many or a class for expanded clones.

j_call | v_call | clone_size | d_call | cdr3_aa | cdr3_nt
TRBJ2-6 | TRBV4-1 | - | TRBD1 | CASSQDRGQRSGANVLTF | TGCGCCAGCAGCCAAGATAGGGGACAGAGATCTGGGGCCAACGTCCTGACTTTC
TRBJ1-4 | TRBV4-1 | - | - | CASSQEDSLWEKLFF | TGCGCCAGCAGCCAAGAAGACTCCTTATGGGAAAAACTGTTTTTT
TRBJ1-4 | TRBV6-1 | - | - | CASRLTLNEKLFF | TGTGCCAGCAGATTGACCCTTAATGAAAAACTGTTTTTT
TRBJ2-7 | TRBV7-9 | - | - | CASSLTPGKKYF | TGTGCCAGCAGCTTGACCCCGGGCAAAAAGTACTTC
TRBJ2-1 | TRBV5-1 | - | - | CASSLEGGGSFSYNEQFF | TGCGCCAGCAGCTTGGAGGGGGGCGGGAGTTTCTCCTACAATGAGCAGTTCTTC
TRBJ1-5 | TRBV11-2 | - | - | CASSPGQGDNQPQHF | TGTGCCAGCAGCCCCGGGCAGGGTGACAATCAGCCCCAGCATTTT
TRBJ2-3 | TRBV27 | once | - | CASSLRKSHQNTDTQYF | TGTGCCAGCAGTTTACGGAAGTCGCACCAAAACACAGATACGCAGTATTTT
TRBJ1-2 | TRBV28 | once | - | CASRETGGLAYYGYTF | TGTGCCAGCAGAGAGACAGGAGGCCTAGCGTACTATGGCTACACCTTC
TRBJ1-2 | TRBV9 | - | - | CASSVGGRTYGYTF | TGTGCCAGCAGCGTAGGTGGACGGACTTATGGCTACACCTTC
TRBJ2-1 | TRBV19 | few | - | CASSISRVSGDEQFF | TGTGCCAGTAGTATATCCCGGGTATCGGGGGATGAGCAGTTCTTC
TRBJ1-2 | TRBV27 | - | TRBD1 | CASSSSGTGALGYTF | TGTGCCAGCAGTTCCTCCGGGACAGGGGCACTTGGCTACACCTTC
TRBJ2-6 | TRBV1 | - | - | CTSSQHRGTGGTGANVLTF | TGCACCAGCAGCCAACACCGAGGGACTGGAGGGACTGGGGCCAACGTCCTGACTTTC
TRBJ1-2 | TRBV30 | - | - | CAWKGTLAYGYTF | TGTGCCTGGAAAGGGACTTTGGCCTATGGCTACACCTTC
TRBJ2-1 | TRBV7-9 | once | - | CASTSRDTYNEQFF | TGTGCCAGCACCTCCCGGGACACCTACAATGAGCAGTTCTTC
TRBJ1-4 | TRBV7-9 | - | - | CAGSEGLQKLFF | TGTGCCGGGAGTGAGGGGTTGCAAAAACTGTTTTTT
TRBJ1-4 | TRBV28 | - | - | CASSSTGPHEKLFF | TGTGCCAGCAGCTCTACCGGGCCCCATGAAAAACTGTTTTTT
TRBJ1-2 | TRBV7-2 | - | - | CASSFLTASFYGYTF | TGTGCCAGCAGCTTCTTGACAGCGTCCTTTTATGGCTACACCTTC
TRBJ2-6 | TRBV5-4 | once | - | CASSLVRGAGANVLTF | TGTGCCAGCAGCTTGGTGCGAGGGGCTGGGGCCAACGTCCTGACTTTC
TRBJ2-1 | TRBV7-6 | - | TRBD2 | CASSLLPSGGYNEQFF | TGTGCCAGCAGCTTACTCCCTAGCGGGGGATACAATGAGCAGTTCTTC
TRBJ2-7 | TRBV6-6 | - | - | CASSYDQSSYEQYF | TGTGCCAGCAGTTACGACCAATCCTCCTACGAGCAGTACTTC
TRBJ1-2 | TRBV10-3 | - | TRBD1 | CAISEAGTGNYGYTF | TGTGCCATCAGTGAGGCCGGGACAGGGAACTATGGCTACACCTTC
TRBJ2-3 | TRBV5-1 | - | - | CASSLDGMLADTQYF | TGCGCCAGCAGCTTGGACGGCATGTTGGCAGATACGCAGTATTTT